This T cell receptor (beta chain) was captured in a study of blood T cell repertoires in COVID-19. Study summary: Acute and convalescent COVID-19 samples came from the United States, Italy and Spain. In each case, the material was cDNA or gDNA derived from T cells, B-cell-depleted T cells, or PBMCs.

In the original analysis: Reference gene primers were amplified, and this amplification served to estimate nucleated cell counts. Assay: immunoSEQ multiplex PCR; the TCRdb copy retains only in-frame clones and omits some. That table supplies the V and J calls and clone size; D and trimming were determined from the DNA. The sample records roughly 38,000 clones, around 80% being singletons. This CDR3 comprises 14 residues. V was clipped by 4 bases and J by 8 bases, with 15 bases between them. Germline values: CDR1 SGHNT, CDR2 YYREEE (reference sequence). Sequencing was done on a sample of peripheral blood. The clonotype comes from a man aged 60-69 years with acute or convalescent COVID-19. This chain connects TRBV5-4 to TRBJ1-4; D gene unclear. CDR3 coding DNA: TGTGCCAGCAGCCCAGAGTGGGCGAAGGAAAAACTGTTTTTT. This translates into CASSPEWAKEKLFF.